The next 29 T cell receptor beta chains were all read from a single sample in a study of memory B cells and T cells in multiple sclerosis. These receptors' antigens are unknown. Assay: immunoSEQ multiplex PCR; the TCRdb copy retains only in-frame clones and omits some. Here the sample spans roughly 12,000 clones, around four fifths being singletons. Stimulus-free culture yielded autoproliferating CFSE-dim and non-proliferating CFSE-high T cells, each sequenced separately. About 50 million CFSE-labeled PBMCs were cultured around seven days unstimulated, then replicate wells were pooled. The sample was PBMCs from blood kept in culture. The origin of the receptors is a human donor with multiple sclerosis.

This clone was seen more than once but under ten times. This sequence joins TRBV19 and TRBJ2-7, with TRBD1 as a possible D gene (5 bases). The ends were cut back, 10 bases at V and 0 bases at J, with 16 bases in the middle. Germline assignment: CDR1 LNHDA and CDR2 SQIVND (reference sequence). This CDR3 has 14 amino acids. CDR3 bases: TGTGCCACCGCTATCATGACAGACTCCTACGAGCAGTACTTC. Protein sequence: CATAIMTDSYEQYF.

This rearrangement joins TRBV7-9 to TRBJ2-1; D is possibly TRBD2 (6 bases). Germline CDR1 reads SEHNR; CDR2 reads FQNEAQ (reference sequence). The CDR3 loop spans 15 amino acids. V shed 5 bases and J shed 5 bases, with 16 bases lying between them. Written as DNA, the CDR3 is TGTGCCAGCAGCACCCTTGGTGGAGGGGACAATGAGCAGTTCTTC. Its translation is CASSTLGGGDNEQFF.

This clone was found once. V gene TRBV5-1 combines with J gene TRBJ1-4; tentative D call: TRBD1 (5 bases). V was trimmed by 2 bases and J by 3 bases, leaving 11 bases between them. The germline gives CDR1 SGHRS, CDR2 YFSETQ. This CDR3 has 15 amino acids. The CDR3 coding sequence is TGCGCCAGCAGCTTAAGGGGAGTGGCTAATGAAAAACTGTTTTTT. Translating it yields CASSLRGVANEKLFF.

This rearrangement joins TRBV2 to TRBJ2-2; unclear D gene. The CDR3 spans 16 residues. CDR1 and CDR2 (germline): SNHLY, FYNNEI. Deletions cut 6 bases from V and 5 bases from J, with 19 bases between. The chain's CDR3 is CASSARVGRLTGELFF. DNA for the CDR3: TGTGCCAGCAGCGCCAGAGTGGGCAGGTTGACCGGGGAGCTGTTTTTT.

V usage is TRBV28 and J usage is TRBJ2-5, with 7 nucleotides matching TRBD1. This CDR3 comprises 13 residues. The germline CDR1 and CDR2 sequences are MDHEN and SYDVKM. The J segment lost 2 bases and the V segment lost 6 bases, leaving 3 bases of the junction unmatched. CDR3 bases: TGTGCCAGCAGCACGGGACAGCAAGAGACCCAGTACTTC. Translating it yields CASSTGQQETQYF.

V is TRBV6-5 and J is TRBJ1-1; D ambiguous. The germline gives CDR1 MNHEY, CDR2 SVGAGI. This CDR3 comprises 13 residues. V shed 5 bases and J shed 6 bases, with 13 bases lying between them. CDR3 sequence (DNA): TGTGCCAGCAGTGATCTTAGCCCTTCTGAAGCTTTCTTT. It specifies CASSDLSPSEAFF.

V is TRBV29-1 and J is TRBJ2-5; weak D call: TRBD1 (5 bases). Deletions cut 6 bases from V and 5 bases from J, with 25 bases between. This CDR3 comprises 16 residues. Germline CDR1 and CDR2: SQVTM and ANQGSEA. CDR3 sequence (DNA): TGCAGCGTCGAAACGGTAGGGGATATAGCTCGGGAGACCCAGTACTTC. Translating it yields CSVETVGDIARETQYF. Together with reference TRBV29-1 and TRBJ2-5, the CDR3 gives the full variable domain: SAVISQKPSRDICQRGTSLTIQCQVDSQVTMMFWYRQQPGQSLTLIATANQGSEATYESGFVIDKFPISRPNLTFSTLTVSNMSPEDSSIYLCSVETVGDIARETQYFGPGTRLLVL.

This clone appeared a few times. The V gene is TRBV5-1, the J gene TRBJ2-4; tentatively, D is TRBD1 (6 bases). Between the trimmed V and J ends, which lost 2 bases and 5 bases, there was a span of 11 bases. CDR1 is SGHRS and CDR2 is YFSETQ in the germline V gene. This CDR3 is built from 14 residues. CDR3 bases: TGCGCCAGCAGCTTTGGCAGGACAGAAAACATTCAGTACTTC. Translating gives CASSFGRTENIQYF.

V usage is TRBV27 and J usage is TRBJ2-7, with 9 bases that match TRBD1. Germline CDR1 reads MNHEY; CDR2 reads SMNVEV (reference sequence). J gave up 6 bases and V 6 bases, and 6 bases lay outside the gene matches. The CDR3 sequence is 13 residues long. CDR3 DNA sequence: TGTGCCAGCAGGACAGGGGGTGCGGGCGAGCAGTACTTC. This sequence encodes CASRTGGAGEQYF.

The chain is built from TRBV9 and TRBJ2-5; TRBD1 aligns across 9 bases. Germline CDR1 and CDR2: SGDLS and YYNGEE. This CDR3 has 17 amino acids. After removal of 3 bases from V and 6 bases from J, the junction contained 15 bases not matched to a gene. The CDR3 sequence is CASSAEHAGTGKKTQYF. CDR3 nucleotides: TGTGCCAGCAGCGCCGAACACGCCGGGACAGGGAAAAAGACCCAGTACTTC.

The chain employs TRBV19 and TRBJ2-1; D possibly uses TRBD1 or TRBD2 (5 bases each). Germline V gives CDR1 LNHDA, CDR2 SQIVND (reference sequence). Trimming shortened V by 7 bases and J by 3 bases, and 10 bases separated the two germline ends. The CDR3 consists of 13 residues. The CDR3 reads CASNRGYYNEQFF. The CDR3 DNA is TGTGCCAGTAACCGGGGCTACTACAATGAGCAGTTCTTC.

The rearrangement joins TRBV19 to TRBJ1-2; D unresolved. V lost 5 bases, J lost 8 bases, and 12 bases lay in between. The CDR3 is 12 amino acids. The germline V gene has CDR1 LNHDA and CDR2 SQIVND (reference sequence). The CDR3 DNA follows: TGTGCCAGTAGTGAAGGCGTACGCGGCTACACCTTC. This sequence encodes CASSEGVRGYTF.

This rearrangement joins TRBV7-8 to TRBJ2-2, with 8 positions matching TRBD1. V lost 0 bases to trimming and J lost 6 bases; unmatched junction nucleotides: 3. The CDR3 contains 15 residues. Germline V gene data show CDR1 as SGHVS and CDR2 as FQNEAQ. Written as DNA, the CDR3 is TGTGCCAGCAGCTTAGCGCCACAGGGGGCCGGGGAGCTGTTTTTT. Protein sequence: CASSLAPQGAGELFF.

The rearrangement links TRBV27 to TRBJ1-6, with 10 bases identical to TRBD1. In germline, CDR1 is MNHEY, CDR2 SMNVEV (reference sequence). The CDR3 sequence is 16 residues long. Losses at the gene ends were 5 bases for V and 8 bases for J; bases not matched to a gene: 9. The CDR3 is CASSPLTGGLDSPLHF. CDR3 in DNA: TGTGCCAGCAGTCCACTGACAGGGGGCTTGGATTCACCCCTCCACTTT.

The chain is built from TRBV5-1 and TRBJ2-3; TRBD2 matches at 10 bases. This CDR3 region has 17 residues. Germline V gene lookup returns CDR1 SGHRS and CDR2 YFSETQ. V lost 0 bases and J lost 2; bases outside the gene matches: 6. This chain's CDR3 is CASSLAPSGSATDTQYF. For the CDR3, the DNA is TGCGCCAGCAGCTTGGCCCCTAGCGGGAGTGCCACAGATACGCAGTATTTT. Full variable domain (remainder filled in from reference TRBV5-1 and TRBJ2-3): KAGVTQTPRYLIKTRGQQVTLSCSPISGHRSVSWYQQTPGQGLQFLFEYFSETQRNKGNFPGRFSGRQFSNSRSEMNVSTLELGDSALYLCASSLAPSGSATDTQYFGPGTRLTVL.

The genes are TRBV6-1 and TRBJ2-4; 8 bases match TRBD1. Germline-derived CDR1 and CDR2 are MNHNS and SASEGT. J lost 1 base, V lost 2 bases, and 10 bases had no gene match. The CDR3 covers 18 residues. CDR3 DNA sequence: TGTGCCAGCAGTGAATATGGTACAGGGGGGATGGCCAAAAACATTCAGTACTTC. Its protein is CASSEYGTGGMAKNIQYF.

The genes are TRBV5-1 and TRBJ2-7, with D maybe TRBD2 (5 bases). The CDR3 has 17 amino acids. Germline loops: CDR1 SGHRS, CDR2 YFSETQ. The V end lost 6 bases, the J end lost 0 bases, and 22 bases lay between the germline ends. The CDR3 loop is CASTTVPGNSHSYEQYF. The CDR3, as DNA: TGCGCCAGCACCACAGTCCCCGGGAACTCGCACTCCTACGAGCAGTACTTC.

The chain combines TRBV29-1 with TRBJ1-2; 12 bases line up with TRBD1. This CDR3 spans 14 amino acids. Germline V gives CDR1 SQVTM, CDR2 ANQGSEA. V gave up 3 bases and J gave up 6 bases; unmatched junction bases: 5. CDR3: CSVDGTGGFNGYTF. CDR3 in DNA: TGCAGCGTTGACGGGACAGGGGGCTTCAATGGCTACACCTTC.

The chain recombines TRBV28 with TRBJ2-5; D remains ambiguous. Trimming shortened V by 6 bases and J by 4 bases, and 12 bases separated the two germline ends. The CDR3 length is 13 residues. The germline CDR1 and CDR2 sequences are MDHEN and SYDVKM. This CDR3 reads CASRKLSGETQYF. For the CDR3, the DNA is TGTGCCAGCAGAAAACTTAGTGGAGAGACCCAGTACTTC.

J is TRBJ1-2 and V is TRBV6-5; tentative D call: TRBD1 (5 bases). V was shortened by 6 bases and J by 0 bases, with 14 bases between the two germline ends. The germline V gene encodes CDR1 MNHEY and CDR2 SVGAGI. CDR3 length: 15 amino acids. CDR3: CASRPPGTANYGYTF. DNA for the CDR3: TGTGCCAGCAGGCCACCCGGGACGGCTAACTATGGCTACACCTTC.

The chain combines TRBV5-4 with TRBJ1-4; D remains ambiguous. Trimming took 9 bases from V and 0 from J, leaving 9 bases between them. There are 13 residues in the CDR3. Looked up from germline, CDR1 is SGHNT and CDR2 is YYREEE (reference sequence). The CDR3 sequence is CATGGATNEKLFF. CDR3 in DNA: TGTGCCACAGGAGGTGCAACTAATGAAAAACTGTTTTTT.

The chain employs TRBV4-1 and TRBJ2-5; D unresolved. Germline loops: CDR1 MGHRA, CDR2 YSYEKL. CDR3 length: 14 residues. Trimming removed 3 bases at V and 2 bases at J, with 10 bases between. CDR3 DNA sequence: TGCGCCAGCAGCCATCCCGGACCGCAAGAGACCCAGTACTTC. Amino acids: CASSHPGPQETQYF.

V gene TRBV7-9 combines with J gene TRBJ1-5; D gene uncertain. Germline CDR1 reads SEHNR; CDR2 reads FQNEAQ (reference sequence). The CDR3 spans 12 residues. V was pared by 0 bases and J by 6 bases, with 3 bases between. The CDR3 DNA is TGTGCCAGCAGCTTAGCTGGTCAGCCCCAGCATTTT. This codes for CASSLAGQPQHF.

The chain couples TRBV30 to TRBJ2-3, with TRBD2 identical over 9 bases. CDR1 is GTSNPN, CDR2 SVGIG, per germline (reference sequence). This CDR3 has 14 residues. The junction had 7 bases not matched to a gene; V was cut back by 7 bases and J by 2 bases. CDR3 in DNA: TGTGCCTATAGCGGGAGCCCTTACACAGATACGCAGTATTTT. The encoded protein is CAYSGSPYTDTQYF.

For the CDR3, the DNA is TGTGCCAGCAGCTGGCAGGGGGCGAATGCGGATACGCAGTATTTT. Its translation is CASSWQGANADTQYF. The gene calls are TRBV7-2 and TRBJ2-3; 8 bases match TRBD1. Per germline, CDR1 SGHTA and CDR2 FQGNSA. J lost 6 bases, V lost 4 bases, and 9 bases had no gene match. CDR3 size: 15 residues.

This clone was detected only once. The genes are TRBV28 and TRBJ1-2, with D unresolved. Germline CDR1 and CDR2: MDHEN and SYDVKM. Trimming stripped 3 bases from V and 6 bases from J, with 14 bases between. The CDR3 runs 14 residues. CDR3 sequence reads: CASSLQRREDGYTF. The CDR3 region has the DNA TGTGCCAGCAGTTTGCAGCGAAGGGAGGATGGCTACACCTTC.

This clone was picked up a small number of times. This chain uses TRBV5-1 with TRBJ2-3; weak D call: TRBD2 (6 bases). This CDR3 is built from 16 residues. The germline V and J ends were trimmed by 4 bases and 0 bases, with 15 bases remaining between them. Germline CDR1 SGHRS, CDR2 YFSETQ. The CDR3 reads CASSKGLVASTDTQYF. In DNA form, the CDR3 reads TGCGCCAGCAGCAAGGGACTTGTGGCTAGCACAGATACGCAGTATTTT. Drawing the rest from reference TRBV5-1 and TRBJ2-3, the complete variable domain is KAGVTQTPRYLIKTRGQQVTLSCSPISGHRSVSWYQQTPGQGLQFLFEYFSETQRNKGNFPGRFSGRQFSNSRSEMNVSTLELGDSALYLCASSKGLVASTDTQYFGPGTRLTVL.

The chain couples TRBV10-3 to TRBJ2-3; no reliable D call. The CDR3 is 12 residues long. Trimming took 4 bases from V and 5 from J, leaving 7 bases between them. Looked up from germline, CDR1 is ENHRY and CDR2 is SYGVKD. The CDR3 bases are TGTGCCATCAGTGGGGGAAAAGATACGCAGTATTTT. Its translation: CAISGGKDTQYF.

The chain carries TRBV6-5 and TRBJ1-3; D remains ambiguous. V lost 7 bases, J lost 5 bases, and 9 bases lay in between. Germline V gene data show CDR1 as MNHEY and CDR2 as SVGAGI. CDR3 length equals 12 residues. CDR3 sequence (DNA): TGTGCCAGCACCGATACGAGAAACACCATATATTTT. The encoded protein is CASTDTRNTIYF.